These 6 T cell receptor beta chains were all obtained from the same sample, sequenced in a study of blood T cell repertoires in COVID-19. The protocol was immunoSEQ multiplex PCR, while the TCRdb copy is restricted to in-frame clones and leaves out a portion. Of about 190,000 clones in the sample, about four fifths were seen once. Source material: peripheral blood. The source of these receptors is a woman aged 35 to 49 with acute or convalescent COVID-19.

This clone appeared once. The chain has TRBV5-4 and TRBJ2-3, with TRBD2 identical over 9 bases. CDR1 and CDR2 from the germline V gene are SGHNT and YYREEE (reference sequence). The V gene end was trimmed by 4 bases and the J gene end by 3 bases; junction bases not matched to a gene: 9. The CDR3 extends over 16 amino acids. The CDR3 region is CASSPAGGQNTDTQYF. The CDR3 nucleotides are TGTGCCAGCAGCCCGGCGGGGGGGCAGAATACAGATACGCAGTATTTT.

J is TRBJ1-5 and V is TRBV28, with 8 bases fitting TRBD1. The germline V gene encodes CDR1 MDHEN and CDR2 SYDVKM. J gave up 6 bases and V 6 bases, and 1 base lay outside the gene matches. This CDR3 is built from 12 residues. The CDR3 loop reads CASSQGAQPQHF. The CDR3 bases are TGTGCCAGCAGCCAGGGGGCTCAGCCCCAGCATTTT.

The CDR3 is CASRQSGSYEQYF. The CDR3 region has the DNA TGTGCCAGTAGACAGAGTGGCTCCTACGAGCAGTACTTC. The chain combines TRBV19 with TRBJ2-7; D gene unclear. This CDR3 has 13 amino acids. V was clipped by 6 bases and J by 0 bases, with 9 bases between them. Germline V gene sequence: CDR1 LNHDA, CDR2 SQIVND (reference sequence).

The chain joins TRBV19 to TRBJ2-7; D is perhaps TRBD1 (5 bases). V lost 7 bases and J lost 2, with 12 bases in between. The CDR3 covers 13 residues. CDR1 is LNHDA and CDR2 is SQIVND in the germline V gene (reference sequence). The CDR3 loop is CASKFTGPYEQYF. The CDR3 coding sequence is TGTGCCAGTAAATTCACAGGACCCTACGAGCAGTACTTC.

This clone was recorded a few times. The chain joins TRBV7-9 to TRBJ2-3, with 9 nucleotides matching TRBD2. This CDR3 contains 16 residues. The germline V gene has CDR1 SEHNR and CDR2 FQNEAQ (reference sequence). J was trimmed by 5 bases and V by 8 bases; bases with no gene match: 14. The CDR3 spells CASERWGGGDRDTQYF. CDR3 nucleotide sequence: TGTGCCAGCGAACGATGGGGCGGGGGGGACAGAGATACGCAGTATTTT. Full variable domain (missing parts from reference TRBV7-9 and TRBJ2-3): DTGVSQNPRHKITKRGQNVTFRCDPISEHNRLYWYRQTLGQGPEFLTYFQNEAQLEKSRLLSDRFSAERPKGSFSTLEIQRTEQGDSAMYLCASERWGGGDRDTQYFGPGTRLTVL.

The chain employs TRBV11-3 and TRBJ2-1, with 8 bases fitting TRBD2. J lost 0 bases, V lost 3 bases, and 4 bases had no gene match. The germline CDR1 and CDR2 sequences are SGHNT and YENEEA. This CDR3 region has 16 residues. The CDR3, as DNA: TGTGCCAGCAGCTTCGGGAGGGAGAGCTCCTACAATGAGCAGTTCTTC. Translated: CASSFGRESSYNEQFF.